This is a list of T cell receptor beta chains from one sample in a study of cytomegalovirus exposure and HLA in healthy donors. Repertoires were generated with immunoSEQ multiplex PCR, while TCRdb's copy carries only in-frame clones and drops some. The top ten hold roughly 4% of the sample, which has 120,000 or so clones, approximately 81% seen once. Sequencing used PBMCs. These receptors were collected from a man aged 18 to 35 in good health and CMV-seropositive. The CDR3 runs from the conserved cysteine through the conserved F or W. Fields, in order: J gene, clone size, CDR3 length, V gene, D gene, CDR3 DNA, CDR3 protein. A D gene is named only where the DNA matches it firmly. Part of the rows lack a size; the others show once, few, many or a class for expanded clones.

TRBJ1-2	-	13	TRBV6-5	TRBD1	TGTGCCAGCATTCCCAAAGGGGGCGGTGGCTACACCTTC	CASIPKGGGGYTF
TRBJ2-1	once	15	TRBV19	TRBD2	TGTGCCAGTAGTTCGCCCACTAGCGGGAGGTTTGTGCAGTTCTTC	CASSSPTSGRFVQFF
TRBJ1-5	-	14	TRBV15	TRBD1	TGTGCCACCAGCGGGCAGGGGGCCTTTCAGCCCCAGCATTTT	CATSGQGAFQPQHF
TRBJ1-5	-	14	TRBV5-1	TRBD1	TGCGCCAGCAGCCGAGGACAGGGGGATCAGCCCCAGCATTTT	CASSRGQGDQPQHF
TRBJ2-3	-	16	TRBV19	TRBD2	TGTGCCAGTAGTATCGGGACTAGCGGTTCCACAGATACGCAGTATTTT	CASSIGTSGSTDTQYF
TRBJ1-3	-	13	TRBV7-9	-	TGTGCCAGCAGCTTGGGAGGAGGTCCGTTGGAGTATTTT	CASSLGGGPLEYF
TRBJ1-1	-	12	TRBV15	-	TGTGCCACCAGCGAGGTAAACACTGAAGCTTTCTTT	CATSEVNTEAFF
TRBJ1-2	-	15	TRBV19	TRBD1	TGTGCCAGTAGTATTAGACAGGGGAGATCCTATGGCTACACCTTC	CASSIRQGRSYGYTF
TRBJ2-7	-	15	TRBV15	-	TGTGCCACCAGCAGAGGGAGAGGCGGAAACTACGAGCAGTACTTC	CATSRGRGGNYEQYF
TRBJ2-5	-	11	TRBV29-1	TRBD1	TGCAGCGCTAGACAGGGGGAGACCCAGTACTTC	CSARQGETQYF
TRBJ2-7	-	15	TRBV27	-	TGTGCCAGCAGCTCTTGGGACACCCTCTCCTACGAGCAGTACTTC	CASSSWDTLSYEQYF
TRBJ2-7	few	15	TRBV13	-	TGTGCCAGCAGCTTAAAGACAGGTGCCGTTTACGAGCAGTACTTC	CASSLKTGAVYEQYF
TRBJ2-3	-	14	TRBV6-5	TRBD1	TGTGCCAGCAGTTACACAGGGGTCCCGGATACGCAGTATTTT	CASSYTGVPDTQYF
TRBJ1-2	-	14	TRBV13	TRBD1	TGTGCCAGCAGCTTCCAGGGGGCGGTCTATGGCTACACCTTC	CASSFQGAVYGYTF
TRBJ1-1	once	19	TRBV7-9	TRBD1	TGTGCCAGCAGCCACGCAGTCGGGACAGGGTATTTTCCAGACACTGAAGCTTTCTTT	CASSHAVGTGYFPDTEAFF
TRBJ1-5	-	15	TRBV4-3	-	TGCGCCAGCAGCCAAGATTACAGGGAAGGTCAGCCCCAGCATTTT	CASSQDYREGQPQHF
TRBJ2-5	-	24	TRBV5-1	TRBD2	TGCGCCAGCAGCTTGACCCGACGGACTAGCGGGGGGGCCTTGTTCAGTATAAAGACAGAGACCCAGTACTTC	CASSLTRRTSGGALFSIKTETQYF
TRBJ2-5	-	15	TRBV11-2	-	TGTGCCAGCAGCTCCACTCCAGGGCCCCAAGAGACCCAGTACTTC	CASSSTPGPQETQYF
TRBJ1-5	-	15	TRBV10-2	-	TGCGCCAGCAGTGTTAATGGGGCCGAGAATCAGCCCCAGCATTTT	CASSVNGAENQPQHF
TRBJ2-7	-	13	TRBV6-1	-	TGTGCCAGCAGTGAATACAGGGCCTACGAGCAGTACTTC	CASSEYRAYEQYF
TRBJ2-1	-	15	TRBV10-3	-	TGTGCCATCAGTGGGGACTCCAGCTCCTACAATGAGCAGTTCTTC	CAISGDSSSYNEQFF
TRBJ2-1	-	15	TRBV5-5	TRBD1	TGTGCCAGCAGCGCGTATGGACAGGGGGCGGCTGAGCAGTTCTTC	CASSAYGQGAAEQFF
TRBJ1-6	-	15	TRBV19	TRBD1	TGTGCCAGTCTCCCCTCCCAGGGGGACGGTTCACCCCTCCACTTT	CASLPSQGDGSPLHF
TRBJ2-1	-	20	TRBV4-3	TRBD2	TGCGCCAGCAGCCAAGCGTTGAGCGGGGGGGCCCATTGGTCCTACAATGAGCAGTTCTTC	CASSQALSGGAHWSYNEQFF
TRBJ2-3	-	16	TRBV9	TRBD2	TGTGCCAGCAGCGTAGGTACAAGCGGGAGCTTCGGTACGCAGTATTTT	CASSVGTSGSFGTQYF
TRBJ2-1	-	13	TRBV7-6	-	TGTGCCAGCAGCTTGGCGGAATACAATGAGCAGTTCTTC	CASSLAEYNEQFF
TRBJ2-3	-	17	TRBV21-1	-	TGTGCCAGCAGCAAACGAAAGGGGGTATTCCCGAGCTCACAGGAGTATTTT	CASSKRKGVFPSSQEYF
TRBJ1-2	-	13	TRBV6-6	TRBD1	TGTGCCAGCCAGGACAGGGGGCGGTTCGGCTACACCTTC	CASQDRGRFGYTF
TRBJ1-2	-	17	TRBV4-3	-	TGCGCCAGCAGCCAATCCCTCCATCCAGAATCTAACTATGGCTACACCTTC	CASSQSLHPESNYGYTF